These T cell receptor beta chains were read from a single sample in a study of T cell responses to AZD1222 COVID-19 vaccine. Clones were sequenced by immunoSEQ multiplex PCR, and TCRdb holds only the in-frame ones, with some missing. The table records approximately 100,000 clones, approximately 89% of them present only once. The sample was peripheral blood, taken 28 days after the second AZD1222 dose. These receptor sequences come from an adult who received the AZD1222 COVID-19 vaccine. Both conserved end residues are part of each CDR3. D genes are given only for firm matches. Expanded clones get a size class; other rows say once, few or many, or leave the size out.

-	TRBV6-5	-	TRBJ1-1	CASVIQEMNTEAFF	TGTGCCAGCGTCATACAGGAGATGAACACTGAAGCTTTCTTT
-	TRBV27	-	TRBJ1-1	CASSSVGAYTEAFF	TGTGCCAGCAGTTCAGTCGGAGCCTACACTGAAGCTTTCTTT
-	TRBV18	-	TRBJ1-1	CASSPLRTVEAFF	TGTGCCAGCTCACCTCTACGGACAGTTGAAGCTTTCTTT
-	TRBV6-5	TRBD1	TRBJ1-2	CATTTGQGWGGGYTF	TGTGCCACCACAACCGGACAGGGATGGGGAGGGGGCTACACCTTC
few	TRBV29-1	-	TRBJ2-7	CSVLDIYEQYF	TGCAGCGTTCTAGATATCTACGAGCAGTACTTC
-	TRBV7-9	-	TRBJ1-3	CASSAAFSGNTIYF	TGTGCCAGCAGCGCAGCGTTCTCTGGAAACACCATATATTTT
-	TRBV6-6	-	TRBJ1-1	CASRAGLNTEAFF	TGTGCCAGCAGGGCGGGTTTGAACACTGAAGCTTTCTTT
-	TRBV6-5	-	TRBJ2-1	CASSRTLYNEQFF	TGTGCCAGCAGTAGGACTCTCTACAATGAGCAGTTCTTC
-	TRBV5-6	TRBD1	TRBJ1-4	CASSLGGQGAFLNEKLFF	TGTGCCAGCAGCTTGGGTGGACAGGGGGCTTTTTTGAATGAAAAACTGTTTTTT
-	TRBV23-1	TRBD2	TRBJ2-1	CASSQSDDSGSPGESSYNEQFF	TGCGCCAGCAGTCAATCCGACGACAGCGGGAGCCCCGGGGAAAGCTCCTACAATGAGCAGTTCTTC
-	TRBV12-2	-	TRBJ2-1	CASRLVGSSQGGNEQFF	TGTGCAAGTCGCTTAGTCGGCAGCTCCCAGGGGGGCAATGAGCAGTTCTTC
-	TRBV5-1	TRBD1	TRBJ1-4	CASSPGTEFEKLFF	TGCGCCAGCAGCCCCGGGACAGAATTTGAAAAACTGTTTTTT
once	TRBV7-9	-	TRBJ2-7	CASSLVGTDEQYF	TGTGCCAGCAGCTTAGTGGGTACGGACGAGCAGTACTTC
once	TRBV5-1	TRBD2	TRBJ2-4	CASSPGLAGILAKNIQYF	TGCGCCAGCAGCCCTGGACTAGCGGGGATATTAGCCAAAAACATTCAGTACTTC
few	TRBV2	TRBD1	TRBJ1-2	CASRDATGAFYGYTF	TGTGCCAGCAGAGACGCGACAGGGGCGTTCTATGGCTACACCTTC
-	TRBV12-3/TRBV12-4	TRBD2	TRBJ2-7	CASGLAGGYEQYF	TGTGCCAGTGGGTTAGCGGGAGGGTACGAGCAGTACTTC
-	TRBV7-9	TRBD2	TRBJ2-1	CASSSGTSGGSKQFF	TGTGCCAGCAGCTCCGGGACTAGCGGGGGGTCAAAGCAGTTCTTC
-	TRBV15	-	TRBJ2-1	CATSTLSSYNEQFF	TGTGCCACCAGCACTCTTAGCTCCTACAATGAGCAGTTCTTC
-	TRBV9	-	TRBJ1-5	CASSVSGGQPQHF	TGTGCCAGCAGCGTAAGTGGAGGACAGCCCCAGCATTTT
-	TRBV4-3	-	TRBJ2-3	CASSQDPQRVTDTQYF	TGCGCCAGCAGCCAAGATCCCCAGCGGGTCACAGATACGCAGTATTTT
-	TRBV12-3/TRBV12-4	-	TRBJ1-2	CASSLAGYGYTF	TGTGCCAGCAGTTTAGCGGGCTATGGCTACACCTTC
-	TRBV3-1/TRBV3-2	-	TRBJ1-1	CASSQVGLGFSEAFF	TGTGCCAGCAGCCAAGTGGGACTAGGGTTCTCTGAAGCTTTCTTT
-	TRBV11-2	TRBD2	TRBJ2-1	CASSLGLAGGRQFF	TGTGCCAGCAGCTTAGGACTAGCGGGAGGGCGACAGTTCTTC
-	TRBV2	TRBD2	TRBJ2-3	CASSERTSAPERNF	TGTGCCAGCAGTGAAAGGACTAGCGCACCGGAAAGGAATTTT
-	TRBV21-1	-	TRBJ1-5	CASSKTGTGRSNQPQHF	TGTGCCAGCAGCAAAACCGGTACGGGGAGAAGCAATCAGCCCCAGCATTTT
-	TRBV7-9	TRBD2	TRBJ2-7	CASSHRGLTSGGYEQYF	TGTGCCAGCAGCCACAGGGGCCTAACTAGCGGGGGCTACGAGCAGTACTTC
once	TRBV27	-	TRBJ2-1	CASSLGGNSYNEQFF	TGTGCCAGCAGTTTAGGTGGGAACTCCTACAATGAGCAGTTCTTC
-	TRBV30	-	TRBJ1-2	CAWRIIGTETNYGYTF	TGTGCCTGGAGAATAATCGGGACGGAGACTAACTATGGCTACACCTTC
few	TRBV7-3	TRBD1	TRBJ2-7	CASSGTGTGFGEQYF	TGTGCCAGCAGCGGAACCGGGACAGGGTTCGGCGAGCAGTACTTC
once	TRBV25-1	TRBD1	TRBJ2-1	CASSDWDRQFF	TGTGCCAGCAGTGATTGGGACAGGCAGTTCTTC
-	TRBV5-1	TRBD2	TRBJ2-3	CASSLAGLASDTQYF	TGCGCCAGCAGCTTGGCCGGACTAGCGTCAGATACGCAGTATTTT
-	TRBV30	-	TRBJ1-6	CAWAVGYNSPLHF	TGTGCCTGGGCGGTCGGCTATAATTCACCCCTCCACTTT
-	TRBV4-1	TRBD2	TRBJ2-7	CASSQGPSGVMEQYF	TGCGCCAGCAGCCAAGGCCCTAGCGGGGTTATGGAGCAGTACTTC
-	TRBV6-2/TRBV6-3	-	TRBJ2-2	CASSYLASRRLFF	TGTGCCAGCAGTTACTTGGCCTCCCGGAGGCTGTTTTTT
once	TRBV9	TRBD1	TRBJ1-1	CASSVRDREEAFF	TGTGCCAGCAGCGTACGAGACAGGGAAGAAGCTTTCTTT
-	TRBV19	-	TRBJ2-2	CASTGINTNTGELFF	TGTGCCAGTACAGGGATTAACACGAACACCGGGGAGCTGTTTTTT
-	TRBV5-4	TRBD1	TRBJ1-2	CASSLEGQRYGYTF	TGTGCCAGCAGCTTGGAGGGACAGCGCTATGGCTACACCTTC
-	TRBV29-1	-	TRBJ2-4	CSVESLAKNIQYF	TGCAGCGTTGAATCCCTAGCCAAAAACATTCAGTACTTC
-	TRBV6-1	-	TRBJ1-4	CASSEAWRGQNEKLFF	TGTGCCAGCAGTGAAGCTTGGCGGGGGCAAAATGAAAAACTGTTTTTT
-	TRBV19	TRBD1	TRBJ1-2	CASTDRDYGYTF	TGTGCCAGTACGGACAGGGACTATGGCTACACCTTC
-	TRBV9	-	TRBJ2-2	CASSAPGGAATGELFF	TGTGCCAGCAGCGCCCCTGGGGGAGCTGCCACCGGGGAGCTGTTTTTT
-	TRBV6-5	-	TRBJ1-1	CASPTPYYTEAFF	TGTGCCTCCCCGACGCCTTACTACACTGAAGCTTTCTTT
-	TRBV9	TRBD1	TRBJ1-3	CASSRTGPEDTIYF	TGTGCCAGCAGCCGGACAGGACCGGAGGACACCATATATTTT
-	TRBV12-3/TRBV12-4	-	TRBJ1-4	CASRELNEKLFF	TGTGCCAGCAGAGAGCTGAATGAAAAACTGTTTTTT
-	TRBV15	-	TRBJ2-7	CATSRNTYEQYF	TGTGCCACCAGCAGAAATACCTACGAGCAGTACTTC
-	TRBV5-1	TRBD2	TRBJ2-7	CASRPGTSGSGEQYF	TGCGCCAGCAGACCAGGGACTAGCGGGAGTGGCGAGCAGTACTTC
once	TRBV9	-	TRBJ1-5	CASSPQGSNQPQHF	TGTGCCAGCAGCCCCCAGGGGAGCAATCAGCCCCAGCATTTT
-	TRBV7-2	TRBD1	TRBJ2-7	CASSHPDRAAYEQYF	TGTGCCAGCAGCCACCCCGACAGGGCGGCCTACGAGCAGTACTTC
-	TRBV7-2	-	TRBJ2-4	CASSLRKGPNIQYF	TGTGCCAGCAGCTTAAGGAAGGGGCCAAACATTCAGTACTTC
-	TRBV28	TRBD1	TRBJ1-5	CASSLEEGADNQPQHF	TGTGCCAGCAGTTTAGAGGAGGGGGCGGACAATCAGCCCCAGCATTTT
-	TRBV6-5	-	TRBJ1-2	CASGGGDNNYGYTF	TGTGCCAGCGGGGGAGGGGACAATAACTATGGCTACACCTTC
-	TRBV19	-	TRBJ2-3	CATSPTGGIPDTDTQYF	TGTGCCACCTCCCCTACTGGCGGAATCCCCGACACAGATACGCAGTATTTT
once	TRBV5-4	-	TRBJ2-1	CASSLEVVNEQFF	TGTGCCAGCAGCTTGGAGGTAGTCAATGAGCAGTTCTTC